Listed below are T cell receptor beta chains from one sample, sequenced in a study of blood T cell repertoires in COVID-19. Clones were read by immunoSEQ multiplex PCR, and TCRdb kept only the in-frame ones, dropping some. The sample has over 200,000 clones; 65% to 85% are singletons. Sequencing was carried out using PBMCs or T cells enriched from blood (not recorded which). These receptors were obtained from a woman between 40 and 55 years old who had recovered from COVID-19. The CDR3 runs from the conserved cysteine through the conserved F or W. D genes are given only for firm matches. Not all rows give a size; the values are once, few, many and, for expanded clones, a class.

>TRBJ1-5|TRBV2|15|.|TRBD1
CASSLSGQGNQPQHF
TGTGCCAGCAGCTTATCGGGACAGGGTAATCAGCCCCAGCATTTT
>TRBJ1-5|TRBV29-1|13|.|TRBD1
CSVNGQGDQPQHF
TGCAGCGTTAATGGGCAGGGGGATCAGCCCCAGCATTTT
>TRBJ2-2|TRBV30|14|.|TRBD1
CAWSTGANTGELFF
TGTGCCTGGAGTACAGGGGCGAACACCGGGGAGCTGTTTTTT
>TRBJ1-1|TRBV5-1|14|.|.
CASTVRGGNTEAFF
TGCGCCAGCACCGTTCGAGGGGGTAACACTGAAGCTTTCTTT
>TRBJ2-2|TRBV12-3/TRBV12-4|12|once|.
CASSREFGELFF
TGTGCCAGCAGTCGGGAGTTCGGGGAGCTGTTTTTT
>TRBJ2-2|TRBV18|17|.|TRBD2
CASSPPAGEGHTGELFF
TGTGCCAGCTCACCACCGGCGGGGGAGGGCCACACCGGGGAGCTGTTTTTT
>TRBJ1-4|TRBV6-5|14|.|.
CASRAQGLNEKLFF
TGTGCCAGCAGAGCACAGGGCCTTAATGAAAAACTGTTTTTT
>TRBJ2-7|TRBV10-3|16|.|TRBD1
CAIRESLGQGRYEQYF
TGTGCCATCAGAGAAAGCCTGGGACAGGGAAGGTACGAGCAGTACTTC
>TRBJ2-7|TRBV30|15|.|.
CAWRPGEGGHYEQYF
TGTGCCTGGAGGCCAGGGGAGGGTGGCCACTACGAGCAGTACTTC
>TRBJ1-2|TRBV6-5|15|.|.
CASMIGAGSSYGYTF
TGTGCCAGCATGATTGGGGCAGGAAGTAGCTATGGCTACACCTTC
>TRBJ2-1|TRBV28|15|.|.
CASSRGAKRAGEQFF
TGTGCCAGCAGCAGGGGGGCGAAACGGGCGGGTGAGCAGTTCTTC
>TRBJ1-1|TRBV7-9|16|.|.
CASSQVRRVLDTEAFF
TGTGCCAGCAGCCAGGTAAGAAGAGTTTTGGACACTGAAGCTTTCTTT
>TRBJ2-5|TRBV6-2/TRBV6-3|16|few|TRBD2
CASSHTLTSGTETQYF
TGTGCCAGCAGTCACACCTTGACTAGCGGGACTGAGACCCAGTACTTC
>TRBJ1-1|TRBV27|11|.|.
CASSRGTEAFF
TGTGCCAGCAGTAGGGGCACTGAAGCTTTCTTT
>TRBJ1-2|TRBV7-9|12|.|.
CASRGQGVGYTF
TGTGCCAGCAGGGGCCAAGGGGTTGGCTACACCTTC
>TRBJ2-1|TRBV24-1|15|.|.
CATGRTAGTYNEQFF
TGTGCCACCGGGCGGACCGCAGGGACCTACAATGAGCAGTTCTTC
>TRBJ1-2|TRBV19|14|.|.
CASSIGHTNYGYTF
TGTGCCAGTAGTATTGGACACACCAACTATGGCTACACCTTC
>TRBJ2-7|TRBV7-8|13|few|.
CASRTGRSYEQYF
TGTGCCAGCAGGACCGGGAGATCTTACGAGCAGTACTTC
>TRBJ2-7|TRBV27|16|.|.
CASSLTTGTWSYEQYF
TGTGCCAGCAGTTTAACAACCGGGACATGGTCCTACGAGCAGTACTTC
>TRBJ1-5|TRBV28|16|.|TRBD1
CASSLRGQGVIKPQHF
TGTGCCAGCAGTTTGAGGGGACAGGGTGTTATTAAGCCCCAGCATTTT
>TRBJ1-3|TRBV12-5|14|.|.
CASGFGGSGNTIYF
TGTGCTAGTGGTTTTGGAGGGTCAGGAAACACCATATATTTT
>TRBJ1-4|TRBV25-1|13|.|.
CASTTPGNEKLFF
TGTGCCAGCACCACCCCGGGGAATGAAAAACTGTTTTTT